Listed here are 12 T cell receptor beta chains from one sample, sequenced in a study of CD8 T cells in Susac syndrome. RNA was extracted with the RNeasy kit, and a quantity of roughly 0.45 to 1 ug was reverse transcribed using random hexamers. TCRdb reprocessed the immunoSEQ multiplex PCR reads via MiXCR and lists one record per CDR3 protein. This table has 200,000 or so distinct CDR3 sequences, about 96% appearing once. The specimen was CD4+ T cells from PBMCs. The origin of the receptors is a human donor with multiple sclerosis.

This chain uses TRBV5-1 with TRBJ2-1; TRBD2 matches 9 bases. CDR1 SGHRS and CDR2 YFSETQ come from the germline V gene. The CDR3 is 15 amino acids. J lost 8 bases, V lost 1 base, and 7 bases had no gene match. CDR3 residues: CASSLLRLAEDEQFF. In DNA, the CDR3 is TGCGCCAGCAGCTTGTTAAGACTAGCGGAGGATGAGCAGTTCTTC.

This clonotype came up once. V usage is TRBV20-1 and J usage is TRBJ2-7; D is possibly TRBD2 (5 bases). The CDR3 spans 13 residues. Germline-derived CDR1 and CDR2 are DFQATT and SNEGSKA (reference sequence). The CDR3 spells CSASGHSTYEQYF. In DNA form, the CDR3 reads TGCAGCGCCAGCGGTCACAGTACCTACGAGCAGTACTTC.

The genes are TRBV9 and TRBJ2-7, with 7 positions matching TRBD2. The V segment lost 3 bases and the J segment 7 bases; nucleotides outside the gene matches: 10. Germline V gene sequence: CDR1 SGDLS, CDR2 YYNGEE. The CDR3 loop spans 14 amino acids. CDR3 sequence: CASSEGSGGGEQYF. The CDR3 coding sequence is TGTGCCAGCAGCGAGGGCTCGGGGGGTGGAGAGCAGTACTTC.

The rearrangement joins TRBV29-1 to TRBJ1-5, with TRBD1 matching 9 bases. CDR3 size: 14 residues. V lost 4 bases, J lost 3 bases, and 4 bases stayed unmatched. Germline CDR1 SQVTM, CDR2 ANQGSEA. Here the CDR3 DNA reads TGCAGCGTTGGGGGACAGGGCCCCAATCAGCCCCAGCATTTT. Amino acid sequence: CSVGGQGPNQPQHF. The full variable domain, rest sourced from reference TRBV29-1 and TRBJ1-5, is SAVISQKPSRDICQRGTSLTIQCQVDSQVTMMFWYRQQPGQSLTLIATANQGSEATYESGFVIDKFPISRPNLTFSTLTVSNMSPEDSSIYLCSVGGQGPNQPQHFGDGTRLSIL.

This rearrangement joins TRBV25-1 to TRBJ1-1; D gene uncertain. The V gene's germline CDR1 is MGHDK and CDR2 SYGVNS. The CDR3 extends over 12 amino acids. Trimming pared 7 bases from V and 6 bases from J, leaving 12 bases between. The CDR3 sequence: CASKSVDSEAFF. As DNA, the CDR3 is TGTGCCAGCAAGTCGGTGGATTCTGAAGCTTTCTTT.

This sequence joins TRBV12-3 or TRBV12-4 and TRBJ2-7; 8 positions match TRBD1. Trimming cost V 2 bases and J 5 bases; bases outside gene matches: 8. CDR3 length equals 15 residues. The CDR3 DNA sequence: TGTGCCAGCAGTTTATGGCGGGACAGGAGACACGAGCAGTACTTC. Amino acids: CASSLWRDRRHEQYF.

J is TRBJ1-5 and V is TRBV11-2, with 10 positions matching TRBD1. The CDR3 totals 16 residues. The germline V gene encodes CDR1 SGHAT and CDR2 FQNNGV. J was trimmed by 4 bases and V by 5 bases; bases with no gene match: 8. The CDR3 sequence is CASSQGQGRENQPQHF. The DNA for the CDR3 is TGTGCCAGCAGCCAGGGACAGGGGAGAGAGAATCAGCCCCAGCATTTT.

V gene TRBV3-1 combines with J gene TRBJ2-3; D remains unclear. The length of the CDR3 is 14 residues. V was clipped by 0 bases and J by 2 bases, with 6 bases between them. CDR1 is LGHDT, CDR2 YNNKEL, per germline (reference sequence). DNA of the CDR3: TGTGCCAGCAGCCAAGACCCTTACACAGATACGCAGTATTTT. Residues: CASSQDPYTDTQYF.

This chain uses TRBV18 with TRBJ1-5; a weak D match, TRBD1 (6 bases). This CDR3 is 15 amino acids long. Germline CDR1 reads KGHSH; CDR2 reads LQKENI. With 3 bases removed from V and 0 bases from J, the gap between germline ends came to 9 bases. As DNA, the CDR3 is TGTGCCAGCTCACCCCAGGGGAATAGCAATCAGCCCCAGCATTTT. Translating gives CASSPQGNSNQPQHF. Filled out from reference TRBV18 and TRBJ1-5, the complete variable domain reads NAGVMQNPRHLVRRRGQEARLRCSPMKGHSHVYWYRQLPEEGLKFMVYLQKENIIDESGMPKERFSAEFPKEGPSILRIQQVVRGDSAAYFCASSPQGNSNQPQHFGDGTRLSIL.

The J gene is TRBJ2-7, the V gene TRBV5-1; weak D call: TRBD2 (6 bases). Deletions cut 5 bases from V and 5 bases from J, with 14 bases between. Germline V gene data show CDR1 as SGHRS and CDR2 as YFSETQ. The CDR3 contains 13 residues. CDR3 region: CASSQDYPDEQYF. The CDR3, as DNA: TGCGCCAGCAGTCAGGACTATCCAGACGAGCAGTACTTC.

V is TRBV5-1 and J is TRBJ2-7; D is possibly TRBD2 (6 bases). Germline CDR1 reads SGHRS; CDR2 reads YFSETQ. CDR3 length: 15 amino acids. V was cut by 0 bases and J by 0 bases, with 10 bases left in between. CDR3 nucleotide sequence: TGCGCCAGCAGCTTGGCCACGGGAGCCTCCTACGAGCAGTACTTC. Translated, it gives CASSLATGASYEQYF.

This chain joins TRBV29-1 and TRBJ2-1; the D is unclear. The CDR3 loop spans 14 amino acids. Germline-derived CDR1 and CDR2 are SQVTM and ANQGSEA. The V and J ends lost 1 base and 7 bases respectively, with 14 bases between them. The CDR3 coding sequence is TGCAGCGTTGAAGTATATTCGTCGTATAATGAGCAGTTCTTC. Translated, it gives CSVEVYSSYNEQFF.